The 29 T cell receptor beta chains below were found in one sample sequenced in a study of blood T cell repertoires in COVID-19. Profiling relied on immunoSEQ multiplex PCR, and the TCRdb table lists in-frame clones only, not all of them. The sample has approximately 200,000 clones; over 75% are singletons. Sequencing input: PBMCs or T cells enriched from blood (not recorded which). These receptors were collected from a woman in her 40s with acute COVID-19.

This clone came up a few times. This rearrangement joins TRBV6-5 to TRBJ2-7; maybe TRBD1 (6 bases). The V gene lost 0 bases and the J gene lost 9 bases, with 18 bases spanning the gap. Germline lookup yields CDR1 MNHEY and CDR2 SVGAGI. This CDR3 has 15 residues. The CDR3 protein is CASSYSGPNRDTQYF. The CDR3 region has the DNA TGTGCCAGCAGTTACTCCGGACCCAACAGGGATACGCAGTACTTC.

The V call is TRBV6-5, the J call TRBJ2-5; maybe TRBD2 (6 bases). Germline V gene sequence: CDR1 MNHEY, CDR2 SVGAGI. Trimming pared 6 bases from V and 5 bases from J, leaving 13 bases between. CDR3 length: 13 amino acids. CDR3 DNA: TGTGCCAGCAGGACTAGGGTTGGGGAGACCCAGTACTTC. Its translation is CASRTRVGETQYF.

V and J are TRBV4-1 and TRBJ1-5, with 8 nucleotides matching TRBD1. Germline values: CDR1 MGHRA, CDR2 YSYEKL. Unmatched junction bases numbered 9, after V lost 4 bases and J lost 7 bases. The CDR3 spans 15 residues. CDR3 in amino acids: CASSLTGDRWQPQHF. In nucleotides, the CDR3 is TGCGCCAGCAGCCTGACAGGGGATCGGTGGCAGCCCCAGCATTTT.

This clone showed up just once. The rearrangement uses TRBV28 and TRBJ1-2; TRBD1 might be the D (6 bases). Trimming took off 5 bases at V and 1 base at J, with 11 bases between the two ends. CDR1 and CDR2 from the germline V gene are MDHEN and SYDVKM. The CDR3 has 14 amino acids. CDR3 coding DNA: TGTGCCAGCAGTCTCCACAGGGATAACTATGGCTACACCTTC. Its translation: CASSLHRDNYGYTF.

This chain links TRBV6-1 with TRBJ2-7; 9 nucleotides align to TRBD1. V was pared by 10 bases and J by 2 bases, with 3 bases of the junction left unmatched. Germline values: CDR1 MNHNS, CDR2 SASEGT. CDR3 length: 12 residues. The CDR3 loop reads CATGTGTYEQYF. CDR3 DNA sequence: TGTGCCACCGGGACAGGGACCTACGAGCAGTACTTC.

The CDR3 DNA follows: TGTGCCACCAGTGATTTGGACTCCCCGGGCTCCTACAATGAGCAGTTCTTC. It translates to CATSDLDSPGSYNEQFF. This chain joins TRBV24-1 and TRBJ2-1, with D uncertain. The V end was cut by 0 bases, the J end by 0 bases, with 11 bases between. The CDR3 is made up of 17 amino acids. Germline loops: CDR1 KGHDR, CDR2 SFDVKD.

CDR3 bases: TGTGCCACCAGCAGCGTCAGGGGGGGCAATCAGCCCCAGCATTTT. Protein product: CATSSVRGGNQPQHF. The chain employs TRBV15 and TRBJ1-5; 7 bases are a match to TRBD1. Germline lookup yields CDR1 LNHNV and CDR2 YYDKDF (reference sequence). CDR3 length: 15 amino acids. Trimming at V came to 3 bases and at J to 2 bases, leaving 4 bases not matched to a gene.

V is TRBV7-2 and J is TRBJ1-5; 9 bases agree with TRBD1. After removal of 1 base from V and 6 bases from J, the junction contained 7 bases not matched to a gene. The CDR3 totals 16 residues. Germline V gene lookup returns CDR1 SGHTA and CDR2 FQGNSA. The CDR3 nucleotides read TGTGCCAGCAGCTTAGGCCTGGGACAGGGAATTCAGCCCCAGCATTTT. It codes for CASSLGLGQGIQPQHF. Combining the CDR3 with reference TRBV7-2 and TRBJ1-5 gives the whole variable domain GAGVSQSPSNKVTEKGKDVELRCDPISGHTALYWYRQSLGQGLEFLIYFQGNSAPDKSGLPSDRFSAERTGGSVSTLTIQRTQQEDSAVYLCASSLGLGQGIQPQHFGDGTRLSIL.

CDR3 DNA sequence: TGTGCCACCAGCAGAGCTCTAGACTACGAGCAGTACTTC. Translating gives CATSRALDYEQYF. The chain combines TRBV15 with TRBJ2-7; D call uncertain. CDR3 length equals 13 residues. Germline V CDR1 and CDR2: LNHNV, YYDKDF (reference sequence). V was pared by 1 base and J by 3 bases, with 7 bases between.

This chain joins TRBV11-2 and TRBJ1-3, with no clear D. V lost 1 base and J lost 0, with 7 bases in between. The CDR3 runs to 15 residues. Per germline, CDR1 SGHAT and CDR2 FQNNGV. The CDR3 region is CASSLAVSSGNTIYF. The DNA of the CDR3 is TGTGCCAGCAGCTTAGCGGTGAGCTCTGGAAACACCATATATTTT.

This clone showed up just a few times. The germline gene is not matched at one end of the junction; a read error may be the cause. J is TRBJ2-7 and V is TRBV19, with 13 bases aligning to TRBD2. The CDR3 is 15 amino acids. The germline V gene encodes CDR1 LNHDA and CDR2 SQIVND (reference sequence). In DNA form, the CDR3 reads TGTGCCAGTAGTACGCAAGGGACTAGCGGGACCGCGGTGCACTTC. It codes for CASSTQGTSGTAVHF. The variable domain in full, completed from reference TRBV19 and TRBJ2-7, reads DGGITQSPKYLFRKEGQNVTLSCEQNLNHDAMYWYRQDPGQGLRLIYYSQIVNDFQKGDIAEGYSVSREKKESFPLTVTSAQKNPTAFYLCASSTQGTSGTAVHFGPGTRLTVT.

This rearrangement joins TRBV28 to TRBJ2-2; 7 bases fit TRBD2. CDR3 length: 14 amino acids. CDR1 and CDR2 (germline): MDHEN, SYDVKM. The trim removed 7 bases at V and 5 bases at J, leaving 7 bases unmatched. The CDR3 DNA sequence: TGTGCCAGCATTTCGGGAGGTGTTACCGGGGAGCTGTTTTTT. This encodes CASISGGVTGELFF.

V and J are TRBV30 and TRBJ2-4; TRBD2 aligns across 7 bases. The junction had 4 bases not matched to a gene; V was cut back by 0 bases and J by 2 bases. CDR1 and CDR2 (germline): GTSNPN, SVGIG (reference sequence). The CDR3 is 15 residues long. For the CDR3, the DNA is TGTGCCTGGAGTGTAGCAGCGGGAACCAAAAACATTCAGTACTTC. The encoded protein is CAWSVAAGTKNIQYF.

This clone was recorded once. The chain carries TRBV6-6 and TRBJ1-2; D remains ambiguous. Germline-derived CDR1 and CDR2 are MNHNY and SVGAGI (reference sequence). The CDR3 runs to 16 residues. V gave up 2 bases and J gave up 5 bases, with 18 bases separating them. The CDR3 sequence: CASSYPVEGSRYGYTF. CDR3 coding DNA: TGTGCCAGCAGTTACCCTGTGGAGGGAAGTAGGTATGGCTACACCTTC.

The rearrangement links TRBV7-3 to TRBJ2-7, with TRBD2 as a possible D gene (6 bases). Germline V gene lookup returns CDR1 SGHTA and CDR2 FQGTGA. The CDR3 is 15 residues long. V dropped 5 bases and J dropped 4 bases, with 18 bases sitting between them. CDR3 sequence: CASSRKGGPGYEQYF. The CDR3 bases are TGTGCCAGCAGCCGTAAAGGAGGGCCCGGGTACGAGCAGTACTTC.

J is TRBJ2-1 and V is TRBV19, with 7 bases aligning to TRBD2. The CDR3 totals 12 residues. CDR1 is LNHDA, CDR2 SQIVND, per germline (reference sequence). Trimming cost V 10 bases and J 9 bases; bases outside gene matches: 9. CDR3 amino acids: CATSGGGGEQFF. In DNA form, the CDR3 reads TGTGCCACCTCGGGCGGGGGAGGTGAGCAGTTCTTC.

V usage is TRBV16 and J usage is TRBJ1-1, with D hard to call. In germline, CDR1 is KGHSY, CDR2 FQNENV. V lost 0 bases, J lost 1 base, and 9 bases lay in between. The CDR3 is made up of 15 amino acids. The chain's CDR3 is CASSQSPYSNTEAFF. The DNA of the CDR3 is TGTGCCAGCAGCCAATCGCCCTATTCGAACACTGAAGCTTTCTTT.

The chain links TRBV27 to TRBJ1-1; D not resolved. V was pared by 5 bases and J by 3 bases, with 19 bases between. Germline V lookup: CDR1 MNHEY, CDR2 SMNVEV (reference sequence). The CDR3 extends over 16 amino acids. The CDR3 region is CASSGVNGLGYTEAFF. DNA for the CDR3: TGTGCCAGCAGTGGAGTAAATGGACTGGGCTACACTGAAGCTTTCTTT.

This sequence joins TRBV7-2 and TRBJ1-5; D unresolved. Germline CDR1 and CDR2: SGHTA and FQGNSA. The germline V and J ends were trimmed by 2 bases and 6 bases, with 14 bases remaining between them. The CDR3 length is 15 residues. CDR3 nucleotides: TGTGCCAGCAGCTTAAAGGTTAGAGACACTCAGCCCCAGCATTTT. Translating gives CASSLKVRDTQPQHF.

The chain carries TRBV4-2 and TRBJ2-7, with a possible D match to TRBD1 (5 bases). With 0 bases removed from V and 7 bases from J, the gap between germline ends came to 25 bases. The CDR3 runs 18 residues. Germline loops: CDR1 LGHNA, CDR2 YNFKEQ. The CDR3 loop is CASSQDSSQAIGVREQYF. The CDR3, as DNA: TGTGCCAGCAGCCAAGATAGCTCCCAAGCCATAGGGGTAAGAGAGCAGTACTTC.

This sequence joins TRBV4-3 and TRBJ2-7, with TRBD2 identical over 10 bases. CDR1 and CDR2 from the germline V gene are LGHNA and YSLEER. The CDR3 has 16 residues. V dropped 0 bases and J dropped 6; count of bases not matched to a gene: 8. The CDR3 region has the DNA TGCGCCAGCAGCCAAGACCTAGCGGGAGAAACGGGCGAGCAGTACTTC. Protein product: CASSQDLAGETGEQYF.

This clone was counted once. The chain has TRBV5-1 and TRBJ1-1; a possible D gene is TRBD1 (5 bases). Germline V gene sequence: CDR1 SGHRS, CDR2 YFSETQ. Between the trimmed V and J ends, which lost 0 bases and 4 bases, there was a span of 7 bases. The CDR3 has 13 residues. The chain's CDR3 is CASSLDRPTEAFF. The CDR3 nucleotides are TGCGCCAGCAGCTTGGACAGGCCCACTGAAGCTTTCTTT.

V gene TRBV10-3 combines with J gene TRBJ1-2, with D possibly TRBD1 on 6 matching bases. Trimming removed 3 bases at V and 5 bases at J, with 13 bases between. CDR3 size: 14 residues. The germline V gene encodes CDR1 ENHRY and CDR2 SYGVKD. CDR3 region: CAISEDRLGYGYTF. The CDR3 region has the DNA TGTGCCATCAGTGAAGACAGGTTAGGATATGGCTACACCTTC.

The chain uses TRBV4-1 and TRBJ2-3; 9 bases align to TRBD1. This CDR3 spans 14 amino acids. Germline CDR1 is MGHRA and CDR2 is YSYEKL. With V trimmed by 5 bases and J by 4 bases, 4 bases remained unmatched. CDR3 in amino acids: CASSYRQGADTQYF. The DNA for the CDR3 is TGCGCCAGCAGCTACCGACAGGGGGCAGATACGCAGTATTTT.

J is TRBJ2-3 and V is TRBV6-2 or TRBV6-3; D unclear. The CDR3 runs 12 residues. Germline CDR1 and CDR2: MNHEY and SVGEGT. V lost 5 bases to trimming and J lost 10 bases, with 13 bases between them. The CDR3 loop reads CASSTDFYAQYF. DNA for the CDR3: TGTGCCAGCAGTACCGACTTTTACGCGCAGTATTTT.

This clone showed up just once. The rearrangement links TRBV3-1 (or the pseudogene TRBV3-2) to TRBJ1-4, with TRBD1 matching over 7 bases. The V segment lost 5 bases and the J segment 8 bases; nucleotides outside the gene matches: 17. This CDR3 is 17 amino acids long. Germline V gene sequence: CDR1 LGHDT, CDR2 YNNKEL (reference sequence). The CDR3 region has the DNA TGTGCCAGCAGCTCGCAAGGACCGACAGGGCCAGGGGAAAAACTGTTTTTT. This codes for CASSSQGPTGPGEKLFF.

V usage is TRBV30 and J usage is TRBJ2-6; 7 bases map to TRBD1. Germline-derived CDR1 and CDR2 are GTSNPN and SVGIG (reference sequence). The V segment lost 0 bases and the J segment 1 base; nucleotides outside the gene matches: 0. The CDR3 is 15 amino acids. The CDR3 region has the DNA TGTGCCTGGAGTGTGGGACAGTCTGGGGCCAACGTCCTGACTTTC. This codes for CAWSVGQSGANVLTF.

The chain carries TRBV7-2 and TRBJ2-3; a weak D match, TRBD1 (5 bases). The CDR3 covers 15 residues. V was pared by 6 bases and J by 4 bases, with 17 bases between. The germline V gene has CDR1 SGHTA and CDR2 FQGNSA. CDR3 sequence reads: CASRLGLFRPDTQYF. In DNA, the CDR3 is TGTGCCAGCAGATTGGGGCTATTTAGACCAGATACGCAGTATTTT.

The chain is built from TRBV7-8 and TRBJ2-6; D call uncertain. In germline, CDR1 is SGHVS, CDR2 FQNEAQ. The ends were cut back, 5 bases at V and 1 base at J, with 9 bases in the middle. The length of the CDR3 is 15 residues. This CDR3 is CASSPPTSGANVLTF. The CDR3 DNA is TGTGCCAGCAGCCCCCCGACATCTGGGGCCAACGTCCTGACTTTC.